A single sample is the source of the 22 T cell receptor beta chains below, sequenced in a study of OX40 agonist ivuxolimab in advanced cancers. The assay was immunoSEQ multiplex PCR, and TCRdb's table has in-frame clones only and misses some. The table has 77,000 or so clones, 80% to 95% seen once. The sample was CD4+ or CD8+ T cells sorted from blood, taken in a trial of the OX40 agonist ivuxolimab. All receptors come from an adult with an advanced solid tumor such as melanoma, head and neck, liver or kidney cancer.

The rearrangement joins TRBV6-5 to TRBJ1-1, with unresolved D. Trimming took 0 bases from V and 4 from J, leaving 9 bases between them. Looked up from germline, CDR1 is MNHEY and CDR2 is SVGAGI. This CDR3 has 14 residues. Here the CDR3 reads CASSYSKGSTEAFF. In DNA, the CDR3 is TGTGCCAGCAGTTACTCGAAGGGTTCCACTGAAGCTTTCTTT.

The CDR3 sequence: CASGRGATNEKLFF. The DNA of the CDR3 is TGTGCCAGCGGCAGGGGGGCCACTAATGAAAAACTGTTTTTT. The J gene is TRBJ1-4, the V gene TRBV28, with 7 bases that match TRBD1. The germline gives CDR1 MDHEN, CDR2 SYDVKM. This CDR3 has 14 residues. V lost 8 bases and J lost 2; bases outside the gene matches: 5.

The rearrangement joins TRBV6-1 to TRBJ1-5, with 7 bases lining up with TRBD1. Unmatched junction bases numbered 4, after V lost 5 bases and J lost 0 bases. The CDR3 is 15 amino acids. Germline V gene data show CDR1 as MNHNS and CDR2 as SASEGT. The CDR3 here is CASSFGTDSNQPQHF. The CDR3 coding sequence is TGTGCCAGCAGTTTTGGGACAGATAGCAATCAGCCCCAGCATTTT.

This clone was counted once. The chain uses TRBV5-3 and TRBJ1-2; D is perhaps TRBD1 (5 bases). TRBV5-3 is an ORF, with its function uncertain. The V end was cut by 7 bases, the J end by 5 bases, with 27 bases between. This CDR3 has 17 amino acids. CDR3 DNA: TGTGCCAGATTAAACGAGGGGCCGGGGGAGAACGAATATGGCTACACCTTC. It codes for CARLNEGPGENEYGYTF.

The J gene is TRBJ2-7, the V gene TRBV18; 7 bases fit TRBD1. The CDR3 spans 15 residues. In germline, CDR1 is KGHSH, CDR2 LQKENI. With 0 bases clipped from V and 6 bases from J, the junction kept 8 bases outside the gene matches. The CDR3, as DNA: TGTGCCAGCTCACCACCCACAGGGGTAGGTTCCGAGCAGTACTTC. Amino acids: CASSPPTGVGSEQYF.

The CDR3 DNA follows: TGTGCCAGCAGTGGCTACGTGGGAAACTATGGCTACACCTTC. Residues: CASSGYVGNYGYTF. The J gene is TRBJ1-2, the V gene TRBV6-1; D is uncertain. Germline CDR1 MNHNS, CDR2 SASEGT. The V end was cut by 4 bases, the J end by 2 bases, with 11 bases between. The CDR3 consists of 14 residues.

The chain employs TRBV18 and TRBJ2-1; D remains unclear. The V gene lost 4 bases and the J gene lost 7 bases, with 17 bases spanning the gap. The germline gives CDR1 KGHSH, CDR2 LQKENI. CDR3 length: 15 residues. The CDR3 protein is CASSHRQGPANEQFF. CDR3 DNA: TGTGCCAGCTCACATCGACAAGGGCCCGCAAATGAGCAGTTCTTC. Full variable domain (rest looked up from reference TRBV18 and TRBJ2-1): NAGVMQNPRHLVRRRGQEARLRCSPMKGHSHVYWYRQLPEEGLKFMVYLQKENIIDESGMPKERFSAEFPKEGPSILRIQQVVRGDSAAYFCASSHRQGPANEQFFGPGTRLTVL.

This chain links TRBV19 with TRBJ1-1; tentatively, D is TRBD1 (5 bases). The CDR3 spans 16 residues. CDR1 is LNHDA and CDR2 is SQIVND in the germline V gene (reference sequence). The V end lost 6 bases, the J end lost 4 bases, and 21 bases lay between the germline ends. Here the CDR3 reads CASSQTPGPGGTEAFF. CDR3 DNA sequence: TGTGCCAGTAGCCAAACTCCGGGGCCGGGGGGCACTGAAGCTTTCTTT.

The genes are TRBV5-1 and TRBJ2-2; D is unresolved. The CDR3 runs to 15 residues. Germline assignment: CDR1 SGHRS and CDR2 YFSETQ. Trimming took 2 bases from V and 2 from J, leaving 10 bases between them. DNA of the CDR3: TGCGCCAGCAGCTTAAGGGAAACTAACACCGGGGAGCTGTTTTTT. Protein sequence: CASSLRETNTGELFF.

V gene TRBV5-4 combines with J gene TRBJ1-2; 7 bases match TRBD1. The germline V gene encodes CDR1 SGHNT and CDR2 YYREEE (reference sequence). CDR3 length equals 16 residues. V was pared by 2 bases and J by 0 bases, with 7 bases of the junction left unmatched. This CDR3 reads CASSFSTGTANYGYTF. DNA of the CDR3: TGTGCCAGCAGCTTTTCCACCGGGACAGCTAACTATGGCTACACCTTC.

The chain is built from TRBV6-5 and TRBJ2-7; 9 bases align to TRBD2. The V gene's germline CDR1 is MNHEY and CDR2 SVGAGI. This CDR3 has 15 amino acids. Trimming cost V 3 bases and J 5 bases; bases outside gene matches: 8. CDR3 sequence reads: CASSYLAGRVHEQYF. CDR3 coding DNA: TGTGCCAGCAGTTATCTAGCGGGGAGAGTCCACGAGCAGTACTTC.

The rearrangement links TRBV18 to TRBJ1-4, with D possibly matching TRBD1 (6 bases). The germline V gene encodes CDR1 KGHSH and CDR2 LQKENI. Between the trimmed V and J ends, which lost 6 bases and 3 bases, there was a span of 11 bases. The CDR3 is 14 residues long. CDR3 loop: CASSPGAANEKLFF. The DNA for the CDR3 is TGTGCCAGCTCGCCAGGGGCGGCTAATGAAAAACTGTTTTTT.

This chain uses TRBV4-3 with TRBJ2-7, with D uncertain. Germline V gene sequence: CDR1 LGHNA, CDR2 YSLEER. V lost 0 bases to trimming and J lost 10 bases, with 16 bases between them. The CDR3 is 14 residues long. The CDR3 protein is CASSQDLPGQAQYF. Written as DNA, the CDR3 is TGCGCCAGCAGCCAAGATCTGCCCGGGCAAGCCCAGTACTTC.

The V call is TRBV6-5, the J call TRBJ2-7; 10 bases map to TRBD2. With V trimmed by 8 bases and J by 3 bases, 10 bases remained unmatched. CDR1 and CDR2 (germline): MNHEY, SVGAGI. The CDR3 covers 15 residues. In DNA, the CDR3 is TGTGCCAGCGGTTTGGCTGGGACTAGCGACTACGAGCAGTACTTC. Its protein is CASGLAGTSDYEQYF.

This sequence joins TRBV5-1 and TRBJ1-2; D may be TRBD1 (6 bases). The ends were cut back, 0 bases at V and 12 bases at J, with 12 bases in the middle. CDR3 length equals 12 residues. Per germline, CDR1 SGHRS and CDR2 YFSETQ. CDR3 nucleotides: TGCGCCAGCAGCTTGGAGGGACAAGGAAACACCTTC. It is translated as CASSLEGQGNTF.

The chain is built from TRBV18 and TRBJ2-7, with D perhaps matching TRBD2 (7 bases). The CDR3 totals 17 residues. Deletions cut 0 bases from V and 3 bases from J, with 18 bases between. The V gene's germline CDR1 is KGHSH and CDR2 LQKENI. Here the CDR3 DNA reads TGTGCCAGCTCACCACCCTCGGGGGCGGGAGCCCGCTACGAGCAGTACTTC. This translates into CASSPPSGAGARYEQYF.

This chain links TRBV28 with TRBJ2-7; D is uncertain. Germline assignment: CDR1 MDHEN and CDR2 SYDVKM. This CDR3 contains 12 residues. The V gene lost 4 bases and the J gene lost 3 bases, with 7 bases spanning the gap. CDR3 residues: CASSWNYYEQYF. For the CDR3, the DNA is TGTGCCAGCAGTTGGAATTACTACGAGCAGTACTTC.

CDR3 bases: TGCGCATCGAAAGAATTGGGGACCCAGTACTTC. It encodes CASKELGTQYF. The rearrangement joins TRBV20-1 to TRBJ2-5, with unresolved D. The CDR3 loop spans 11 amino acids. Looked up from germline, CDR1 is DFQATT and CDR2 is SNEGSKA (reference sequence).

This clone was recorded once. Here the CDR3 DNA reads TGTGCCAGCAGGGGCGGGGGGGCCGCAGATACGCAGTATTTT. Translation: CASRGGGAADTQYF. The chain recombines TRBV28 with TRBJ2-3, with 9 positions matching TRBD2. CDR3 length: 14 amino acids. CDR1 and CDR2 (germline): MDHEN, SYDVKM. J lost 4 bases, V lost 6 bases, and 5 bases had no gene match.

V usage is TRBV15 and J usage is TRBJ2-5; D gene unclear. Germline values: CDR1 LNHNV, CDR2 YYDKDF (reference sequence). CDR3 length equals 15 residues. Trimming took 0 bases from V and 5 from J, leaving 13 bases between them. The CDR3 sequence is CATSRESPLTETQYF. The CDR3 DNA reads as TGTGCCACCAGCAGAGAATCCCCCTTGACCGAGACCCAGTACTTC.

About this clone itself: This same CDR3 is encoded by further DNA sequences in the sample. The chain couples TRBV18 to TRBJ2-7; 9 nucleotides align to TRBD1. The CDR3 covers 14 residues. V shed 6 bases and J 2 bases; nucleotides not matched to a gene: 5. CDR1 and CDR2 from the germline V gene are KGHSH and LQKENI. CDR3 loop: CASSPGTGTYEQYF. The CDR3 nucleotides read TGTGCCAGCTCTCCCGGGACAGGGACCTACGAGCAGTACTTC.

CDR3 DNA: TGTGCCAGCAGCCCGCACGGACCTTCAGAGCGTTCACCCCTCCACTTT. Protein product: CASSPHGPSERSPLHF. The genes are TRBV5-6 and TRBJ1-6, with unresolved D. The V gene's germline CDR1 is SGHDT and CDR2 YYEEEE. The CDR3 is 16 amino acids. Trimming cost V 4 bases and J 9 bases, with 20 bases left between them.